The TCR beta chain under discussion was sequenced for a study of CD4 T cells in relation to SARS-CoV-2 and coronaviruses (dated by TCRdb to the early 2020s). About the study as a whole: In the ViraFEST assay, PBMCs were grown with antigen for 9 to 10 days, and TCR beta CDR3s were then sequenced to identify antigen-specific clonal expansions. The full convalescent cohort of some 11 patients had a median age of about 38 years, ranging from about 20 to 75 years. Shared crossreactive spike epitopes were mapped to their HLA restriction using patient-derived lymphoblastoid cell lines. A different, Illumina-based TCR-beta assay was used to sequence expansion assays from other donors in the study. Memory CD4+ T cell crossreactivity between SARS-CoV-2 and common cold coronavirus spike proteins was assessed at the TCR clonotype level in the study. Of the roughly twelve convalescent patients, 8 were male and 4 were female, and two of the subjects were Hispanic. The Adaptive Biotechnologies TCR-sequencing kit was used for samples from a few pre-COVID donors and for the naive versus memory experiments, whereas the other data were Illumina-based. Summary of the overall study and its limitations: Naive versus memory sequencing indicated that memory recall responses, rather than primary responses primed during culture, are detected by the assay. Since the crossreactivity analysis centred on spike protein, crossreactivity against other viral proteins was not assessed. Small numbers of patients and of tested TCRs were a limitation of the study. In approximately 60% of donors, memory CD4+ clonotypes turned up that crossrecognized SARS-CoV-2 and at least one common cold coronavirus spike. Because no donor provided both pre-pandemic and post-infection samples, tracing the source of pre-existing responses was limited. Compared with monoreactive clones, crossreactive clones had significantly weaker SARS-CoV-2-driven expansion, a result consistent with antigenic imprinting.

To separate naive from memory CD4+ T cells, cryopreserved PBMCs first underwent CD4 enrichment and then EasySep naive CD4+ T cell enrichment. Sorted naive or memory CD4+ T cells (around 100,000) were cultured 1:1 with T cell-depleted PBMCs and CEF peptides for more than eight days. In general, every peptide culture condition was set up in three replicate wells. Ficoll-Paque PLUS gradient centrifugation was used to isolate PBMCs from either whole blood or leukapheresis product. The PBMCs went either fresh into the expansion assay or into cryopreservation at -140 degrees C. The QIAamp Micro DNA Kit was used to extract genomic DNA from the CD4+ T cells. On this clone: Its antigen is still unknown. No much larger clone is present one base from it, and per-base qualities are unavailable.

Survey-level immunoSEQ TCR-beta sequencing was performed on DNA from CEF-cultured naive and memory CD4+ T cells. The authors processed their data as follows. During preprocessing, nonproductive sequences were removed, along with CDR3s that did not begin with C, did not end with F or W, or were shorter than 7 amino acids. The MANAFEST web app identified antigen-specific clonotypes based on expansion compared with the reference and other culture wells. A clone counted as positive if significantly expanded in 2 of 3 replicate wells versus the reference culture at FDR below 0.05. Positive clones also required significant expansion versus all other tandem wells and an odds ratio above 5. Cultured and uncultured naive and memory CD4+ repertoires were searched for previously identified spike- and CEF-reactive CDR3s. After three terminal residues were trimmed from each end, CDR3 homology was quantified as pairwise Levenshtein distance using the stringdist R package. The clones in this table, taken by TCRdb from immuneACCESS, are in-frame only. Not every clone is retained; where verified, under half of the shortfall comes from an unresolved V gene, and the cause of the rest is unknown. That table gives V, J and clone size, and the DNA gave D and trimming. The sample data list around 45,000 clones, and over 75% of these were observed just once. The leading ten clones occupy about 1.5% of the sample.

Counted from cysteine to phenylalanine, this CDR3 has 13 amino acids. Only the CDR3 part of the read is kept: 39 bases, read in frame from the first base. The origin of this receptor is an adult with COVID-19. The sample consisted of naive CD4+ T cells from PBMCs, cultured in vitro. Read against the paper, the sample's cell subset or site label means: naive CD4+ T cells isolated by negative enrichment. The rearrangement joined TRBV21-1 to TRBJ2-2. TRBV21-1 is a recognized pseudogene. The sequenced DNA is TGTGCCAGACAGGGGAGGGGGACCGGGGAGCTGTTTTTT. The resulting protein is CARQGRGTGELFF.